This T cell receptor (beta chain) derives from a study of T cells in Graves' hyperthyroidism and ophthalmopathy. The V gene end was trimmed by 5 bases and the J gene end by 9 bases; junction bases not matched to a gene: 10. The CDR3 consists of 15 residues. Per germline, CDR1 SGHTA and CDR2 FQGNSA. Amplification of TCR beta CDR3 regions used RNA as the template. HTBI primers drove first-round RT-PCR of the TCR CDR3. A single record per CDR3 protein comes from TCRdb applying MiXCR to the multiplex PCR reads. Among roughly 500,000 distinct CDR3 sequences listed, about 45% were seen once. This clonotype has a handful of counts. The antigen is undetermined. Study-level findings and limits: Model predictions of ophthalmopathy came a median approximately 6.5 months before onset.

The TCR sequence derives from an adult woman with Graves' disease, either hyperthyroidism or ophthalmopathy (not recorded which). Sequenced: peripheral blood or thyroid tissue (not recorded which). The chain uses TRBV7-2 and TRBJ2-5, with 12 nucleotides matching TRBD2. CDR3 loop: CASSRWASGRAAQYF. The CDR3 DNA follows: TGTGCCAGCAGCCGGTGGGCTAGCGGGAGGGCTGCCCAGTACTTC.